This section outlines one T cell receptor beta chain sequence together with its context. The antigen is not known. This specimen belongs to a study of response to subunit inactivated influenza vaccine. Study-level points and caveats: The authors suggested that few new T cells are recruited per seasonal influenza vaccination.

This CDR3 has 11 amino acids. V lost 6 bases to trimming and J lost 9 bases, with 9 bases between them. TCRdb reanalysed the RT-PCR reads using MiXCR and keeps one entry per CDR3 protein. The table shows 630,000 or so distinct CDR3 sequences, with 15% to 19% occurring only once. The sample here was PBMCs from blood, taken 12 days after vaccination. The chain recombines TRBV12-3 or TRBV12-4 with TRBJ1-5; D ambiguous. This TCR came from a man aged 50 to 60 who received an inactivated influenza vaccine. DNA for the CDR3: TGTGCCAGCAGCCAAATGGGGCCCCAGCATTTT. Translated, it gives CASSQMGPQHF.